The present T cell receptor beta chain was sequenced within a study of tumor-infiltrating lymphocytes in primary liver carcinoma. Study background: Tumors were staged T1-T3 N0M0 and measured about 4 to 11 cm across.

Both blood RNA, taken from unsorted whole blood, and germline DNA were extracted. A note on this clonotype: At one end, the junction sequence differs from germline, possibly due to a read error.

The template, 500 ng total RNA, yielded TCR beta cDNA made with a constant-region primer. What produced the TCR beta libraries was three nested multiplex PCR rounds using slightly modified ARM-PCR. Primers for the first two PCR rounds were TRBV1-TRBV30 forward primers and a C-beta reverse primer (10 cycles per round). TCRdb re-called the multiplex PCR reads with MiXCR, one entry per CDR3 protein. Of 300,000 to 350,000 distinct CDR3 sequences in the sample, approximately 64% were seen once. Germline CDR1 MNHNY, CDR2 SVGAGI (reference sequence). CDR3 length: 14 amino acids. Input material: peripheral blood. The receptor was isolated from a man in his forties with primary liver carcinoma and hepatitis B virus infection. The rearrangement links TRBV6-6 to TRBJ2-7; 7 bases match TRBD2. The CDR3 bases are TGTGCCGGCAGTTACTCGGGGGGAACGGAGGAGCAGTACTTC. Amino acid sequence: CAGSYSGGTEEQYF.